One T cell receptor (beta chain) is described in this entry. Its antigen is as yet unknown. Trimming shortened V by 6 bases and J by 6 bases, and 21 bases separated the two germline ends. CDR3 length: 15 amino acids. CDR1 is MNHEY and CDR2 is SMNVEV in the germline V gene (reference sequence). Measured with immunoSEQ multiplex PCR; TCRdb has only the in-frame clones, and not every one. The sample contains around 1.5 million clones, 98% of which appear only once. This sample was included in a study of shared clonotypes between healthy human individuals. Regarding the study as a whole: In this cohort, only blood was sampled, and tissue repertoires likely differ. Clonotypes shared by all four donors outscored non-shared clonotypes in generation probability. Donors were few, which limited the genetic and exposure-history diversity represented.

This sequence joins TRBV27 and TRBJ2-7; D may be TRBD1 (6 bases). Sequencing was carried out using naive CD4+ T cells sorted from blood. Subset meaning: CD45RA+ positively selected. This TCR derives from a young man in good health. CDR3: CASSRTGFVRSEQYF. The CDR3 bases are TGTGCCAGCAGCAGAACAGGGTTCGTTAGGTCCGAGCAGTACTTC.